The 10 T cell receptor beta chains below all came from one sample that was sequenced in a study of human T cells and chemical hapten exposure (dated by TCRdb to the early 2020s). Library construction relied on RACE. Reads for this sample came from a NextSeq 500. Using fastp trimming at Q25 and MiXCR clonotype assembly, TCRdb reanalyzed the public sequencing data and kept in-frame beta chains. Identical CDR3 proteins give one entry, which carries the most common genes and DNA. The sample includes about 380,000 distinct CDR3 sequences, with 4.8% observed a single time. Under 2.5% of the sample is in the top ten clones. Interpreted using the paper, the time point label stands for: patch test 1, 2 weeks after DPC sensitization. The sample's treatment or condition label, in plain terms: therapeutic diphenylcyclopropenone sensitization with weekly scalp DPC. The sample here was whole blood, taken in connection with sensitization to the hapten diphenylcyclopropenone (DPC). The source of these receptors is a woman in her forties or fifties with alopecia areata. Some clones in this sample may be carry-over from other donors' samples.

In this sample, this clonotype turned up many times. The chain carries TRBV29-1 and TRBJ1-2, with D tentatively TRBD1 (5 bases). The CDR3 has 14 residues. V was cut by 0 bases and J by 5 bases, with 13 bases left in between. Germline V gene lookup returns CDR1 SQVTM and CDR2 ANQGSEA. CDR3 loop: CSVEDRDRAYGYTF. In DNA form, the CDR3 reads TGCAGCGTTGAAGATCGGGACCGGGCTTATGGCTACACCTTC.

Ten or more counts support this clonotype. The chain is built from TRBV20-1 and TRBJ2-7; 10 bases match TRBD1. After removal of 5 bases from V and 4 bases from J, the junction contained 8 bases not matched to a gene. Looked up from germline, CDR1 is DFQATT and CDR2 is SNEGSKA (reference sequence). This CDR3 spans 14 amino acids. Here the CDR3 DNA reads TGCAGTGCTCAACCCGGGACAGGGGCTTACGAGCAGTACTTC. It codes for CSAQPGTGAYEQYF.

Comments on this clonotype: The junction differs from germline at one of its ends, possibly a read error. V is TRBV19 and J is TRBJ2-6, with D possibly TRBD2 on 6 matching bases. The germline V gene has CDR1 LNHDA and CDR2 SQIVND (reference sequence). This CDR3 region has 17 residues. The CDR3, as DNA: TGTGCCAGTAGTAGTCGAGGAGGGTCCTCTGGGGCCAACGCCCTGACTTTC. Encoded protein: CASSSRGGSSGANALTF.

The CDR3 is CASSQDSSSYEQYF. DNA of the CDR3: TGCGCCAGCAGCCAAGATTCCAGCTCCTACGAGCAGTACTTC. V gene TRBV4-3 combines with J gene TRBJ2-7, with D uncertain. Germline loops: CDR1 LGHNA, CDR2 YSLEER. Trimming took 0 bases from V and 0 from J, leaving 6 bases between them. This CDR3 is 14 amino acids long.

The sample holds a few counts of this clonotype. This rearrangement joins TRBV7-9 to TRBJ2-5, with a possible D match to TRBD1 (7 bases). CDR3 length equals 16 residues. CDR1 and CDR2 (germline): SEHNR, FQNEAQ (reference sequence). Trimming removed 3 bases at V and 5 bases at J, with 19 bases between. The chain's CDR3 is CASSLSDREVGETQYF. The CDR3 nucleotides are TGTGCCAGCAGCTTGTCAGACAGGGAGGTCGGGGAGACCCAGTACTTC.

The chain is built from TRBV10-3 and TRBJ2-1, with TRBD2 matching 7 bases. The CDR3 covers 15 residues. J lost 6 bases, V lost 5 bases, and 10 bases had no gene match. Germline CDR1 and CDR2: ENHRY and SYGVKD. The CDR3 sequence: CAISPTTGGRNEQFF. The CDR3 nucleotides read TGTGCCATCAGTCCTACTACGGGAGGACGCAATGAGCAGTTCTTC.

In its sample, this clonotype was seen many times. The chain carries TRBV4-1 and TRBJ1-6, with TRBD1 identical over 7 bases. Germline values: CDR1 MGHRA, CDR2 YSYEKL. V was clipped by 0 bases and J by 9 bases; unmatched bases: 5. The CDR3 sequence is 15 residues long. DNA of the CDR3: TGCGCCAGCAGCCAAGAGGTAGGGGGCCGTTCACCCCTCCACTTT. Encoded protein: CASSQEVGGRSPLHF.

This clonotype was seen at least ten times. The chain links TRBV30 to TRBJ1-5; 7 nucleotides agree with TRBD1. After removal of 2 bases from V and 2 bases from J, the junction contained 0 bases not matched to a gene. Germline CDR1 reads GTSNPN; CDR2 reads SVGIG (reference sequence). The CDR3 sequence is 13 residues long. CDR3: CAWSTGGNQPQHF. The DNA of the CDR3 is TGTGCCTGGAGTACAGGGGGCAATCAGCCCCAGCATTTT. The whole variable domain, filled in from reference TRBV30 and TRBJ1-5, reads SQTIHQWPATLVQPVGSPLSLECTVEGTSNPNLYWYRQAAGRGLQLLFYSVGIGQISSEVPQNLSASRPQDRQFILSSKKLLLSDSGFYLCAWSTGGNQPQHFGDGTRLSIL.

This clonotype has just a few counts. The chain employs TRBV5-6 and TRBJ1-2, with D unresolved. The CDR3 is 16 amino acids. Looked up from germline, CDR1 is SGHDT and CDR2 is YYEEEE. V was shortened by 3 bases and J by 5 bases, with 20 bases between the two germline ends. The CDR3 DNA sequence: TGTGCCAGCAGCTCGAGGTTTCCGTACGCCCTTTATGGCTACACCTTC. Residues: CASSSRFPYALYGYTF. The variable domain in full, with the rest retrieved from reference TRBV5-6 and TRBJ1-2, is DAGVTQSPTHLIKTRGQQVTLRCSPKSGHDTVSWYQQALGQGPQFIFQYYEEEERQRGNFPDRFSGHQFPNYSSELNVNALLLGDSALYLCASSSRFPYALYGYTFGSGTRLTVV.

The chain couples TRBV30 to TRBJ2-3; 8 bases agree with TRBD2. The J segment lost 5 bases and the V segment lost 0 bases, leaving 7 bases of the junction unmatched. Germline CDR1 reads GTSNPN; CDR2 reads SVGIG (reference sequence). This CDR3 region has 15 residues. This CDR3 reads CAWSVQAGERDTQYF. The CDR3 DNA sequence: TGTGCCTGGAGTGTACAAGCGGGAGAAAGAGATACGCAGTATTTT.